The next 5 T cell receptor beta chains were all read from a single sample in a study of T cell responses to AZD1222 COVID-19 vaccine. Profiled with immunoSEQ multiplex PCR; TCRdb holds only in-frame clones, not every one. Among 150,000 to 160,000 clones listed, about 85% were seen once. Here the sequenced sample was peripheral blood, taken after recovery from COVID-19. The receptors come from an adult who had recovered from COVID-19.

This chain links TRBV5-4 with TRBJ2-1; 7 bases match TRBD2. Germline trimming cut 0 bases from V and 1 base from J; bases unmatched to any gene: 4. Germline lookup yields CDR1 SGHNT and CDR2 YYREEE (reference sequence). The CDR3 has 16 amino acids. In DNA form, the CDR3 reads TGTGCCAGCAGCTTGGGGCTAGCGGATTCCTACAATGAGCAGTTCTTC. Protein sequence: CASSLGLADSYNEQFF.

CDR3 amino acids: CATSSRDRGMTGELFF. The CDR3 DNA sequence: TGTGCCACCAGCAGCCGGGACAGGGGAATGACCGGGGAGCTGTTTTTT. This sequence joins TRBV15 and TRBJ2-2; 10 bases map to TRBD1. This CDR3 comprises 16 residues. V dropped 3 bases and J dropped 5; count of bases not matched to a gene: 6. Germline values: CDR1 LNHNV, CDR2 YYDKDF (reference sequence).

The rearrangement uses TRBV5-4 and TRBJ1-6; D is perhaps TRBD1 (5 bases). This CDR3 comprises 16 residues. Trimming removed 3 bases from V and 6 bases from J, with 16 bases in between. The germline gives CDR1 SGHNT, CDR2 YYREEE (reference sequence). The CDR3 spells CASSSGRGWVNSPLHF. The CDR3 coding sequence is TGTGCCAGCAGCTCGGGGAGGGGTTGGGTTAATTCACCCCTCCACTTT.

The chain uses TRBV7-9 and TRBJ2-7; tentatively, D is TRBD1 (6 bases). This CDR3 contains 13 residues. Germline V CDR1 and CDR2: SEHNR, FQNEAQ (reference sequence). V was trimmed by 3 bases and J by 5 bases, leaving 11 bases between them. Here the CDR3 DNA reads TGTGCCAGCAGCTTCGAGACAGGTCACGAGCAGTACTTC. Protein sequence: CASSFETGHEQYF.

This clone was seen only once. This rearrangement joins TRBV7-2 to TRBJ2-7; D might be TRBD2 (7 bases). Germline-derived CDR1 and CDR2 are SGHTA and FQGNSA. The CDR3 spans 16 residues. V dropped 1 base and J dropped 5 bases, with 18 bases sitting between them. The CDR3 DNA sequence: TGTGCCAGCAGCTTAGTTAGGTTCGGGGGGCAGAACGAGCAGTACTTC. As protein: CASSLVRFGGQNEQYF.